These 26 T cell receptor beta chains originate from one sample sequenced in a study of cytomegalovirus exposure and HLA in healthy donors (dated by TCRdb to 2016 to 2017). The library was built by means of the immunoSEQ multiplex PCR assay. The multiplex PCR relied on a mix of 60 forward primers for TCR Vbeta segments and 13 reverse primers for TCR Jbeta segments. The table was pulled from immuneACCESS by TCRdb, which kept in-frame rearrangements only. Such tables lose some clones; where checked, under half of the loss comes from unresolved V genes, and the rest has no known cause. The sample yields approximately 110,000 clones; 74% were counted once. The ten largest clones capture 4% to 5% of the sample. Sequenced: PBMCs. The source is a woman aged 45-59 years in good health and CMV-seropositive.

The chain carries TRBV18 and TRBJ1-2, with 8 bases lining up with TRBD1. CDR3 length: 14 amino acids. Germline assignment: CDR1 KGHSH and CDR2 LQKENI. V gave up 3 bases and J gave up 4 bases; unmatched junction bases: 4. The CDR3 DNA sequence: TGTGCCAGCTCACCCGAAGACAGGGGCTATGGCTACACCTTC. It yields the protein CASSPEDRGYGYTF.

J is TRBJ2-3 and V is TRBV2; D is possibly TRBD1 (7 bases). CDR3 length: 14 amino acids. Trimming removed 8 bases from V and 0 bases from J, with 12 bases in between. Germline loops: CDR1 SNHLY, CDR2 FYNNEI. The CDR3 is CASWGDSSTDTQYF. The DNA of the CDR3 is TGTGCCAGCTGGGGGGACAGCAGCACAGATACGCAGTATTTT.

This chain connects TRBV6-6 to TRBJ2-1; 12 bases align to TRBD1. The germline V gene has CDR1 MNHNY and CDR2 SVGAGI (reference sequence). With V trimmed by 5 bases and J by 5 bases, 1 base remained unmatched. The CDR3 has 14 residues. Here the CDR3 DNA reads TGTGCCAGCAGTCGGGACAGGGGGCACAATGAGCAGTTCTTC. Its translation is CASSRDRGHNEQFF.

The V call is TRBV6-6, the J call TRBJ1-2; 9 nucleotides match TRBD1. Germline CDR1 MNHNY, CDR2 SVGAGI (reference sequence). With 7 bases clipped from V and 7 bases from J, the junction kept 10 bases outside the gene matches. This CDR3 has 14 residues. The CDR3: CASNKAGTGFGYTF. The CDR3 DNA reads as TGTGCCAGCAATAAAGCCGGGACAGGGTTTGGCTACACCTTC.

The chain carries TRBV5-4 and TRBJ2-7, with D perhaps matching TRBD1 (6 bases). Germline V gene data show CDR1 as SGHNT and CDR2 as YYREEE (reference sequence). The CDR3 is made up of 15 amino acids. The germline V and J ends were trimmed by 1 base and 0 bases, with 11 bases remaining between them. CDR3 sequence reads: CASSLTTGSSYEQYF. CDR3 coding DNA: TGTGCCAGCAGCTTGACGACAGGAAGCTCCTACGAGCAGTACTTC.

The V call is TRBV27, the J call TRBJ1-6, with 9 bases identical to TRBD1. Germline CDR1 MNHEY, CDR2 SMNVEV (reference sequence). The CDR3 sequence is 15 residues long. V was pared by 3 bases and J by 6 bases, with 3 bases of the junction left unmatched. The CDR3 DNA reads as TGTGCCAGCAGTTTGGACAGGGGTGGTAATTCACCCCTCCACTTT. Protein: CASSLDRGGNSPLHF.

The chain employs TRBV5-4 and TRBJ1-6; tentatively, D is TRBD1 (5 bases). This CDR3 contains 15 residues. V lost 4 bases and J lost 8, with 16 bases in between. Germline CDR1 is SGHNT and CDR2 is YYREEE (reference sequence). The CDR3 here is CASSPGPRGDSPLHF. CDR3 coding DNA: TGTGCCAGCAGCCCGGGACCTCGGGGGGATTCACCCCTCCACTTT.

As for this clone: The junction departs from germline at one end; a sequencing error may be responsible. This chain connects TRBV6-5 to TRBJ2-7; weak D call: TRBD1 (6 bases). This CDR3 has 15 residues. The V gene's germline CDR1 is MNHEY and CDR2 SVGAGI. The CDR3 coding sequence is TGTGCCAGCAGTGACTCGACAGGTCCCAACTACGAGCAGTACTTC. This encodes CASSDSTGPNYEQYF.

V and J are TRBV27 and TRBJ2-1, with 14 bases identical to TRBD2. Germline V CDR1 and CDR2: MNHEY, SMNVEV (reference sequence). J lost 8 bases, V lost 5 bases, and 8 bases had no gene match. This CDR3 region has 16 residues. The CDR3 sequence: CASSLGLAGGLDEQFF. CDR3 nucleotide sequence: TGTGCCAGCAGTCTTGGACTAGCGGGGGGTCTAGATGAGCAGTTCTTC.

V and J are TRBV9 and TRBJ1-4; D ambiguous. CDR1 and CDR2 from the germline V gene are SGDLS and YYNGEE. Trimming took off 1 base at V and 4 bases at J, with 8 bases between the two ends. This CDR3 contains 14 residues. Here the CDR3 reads CASSVTGYNEKLFF. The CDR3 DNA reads TGTGCCAGCAGCGTAACGGGGTATAATGAAAAACTGTTTTTT.

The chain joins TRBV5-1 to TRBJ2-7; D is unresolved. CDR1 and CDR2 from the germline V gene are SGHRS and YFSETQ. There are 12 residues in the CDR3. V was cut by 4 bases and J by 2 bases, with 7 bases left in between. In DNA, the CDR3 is TGCGCCAGCAGCCCCGACACCTACGAGCAGTACTTC. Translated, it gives CASSPDTYEQYF. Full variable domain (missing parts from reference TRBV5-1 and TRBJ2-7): KAGVTQTPRYLIKTRGQQVTLSCSPISGHRSVSWYQQTPGQGLQFLFEYFSETQRNKGNFPGRFSGRQFSNSRSEMNVSTLELGDSALYLCASSPDTYEQYFGPGTRLTVT.

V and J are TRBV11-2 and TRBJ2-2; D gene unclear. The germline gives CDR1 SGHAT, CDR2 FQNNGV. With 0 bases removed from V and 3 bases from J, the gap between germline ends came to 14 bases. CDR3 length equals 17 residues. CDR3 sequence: CASSLDRWQVDTGELFF. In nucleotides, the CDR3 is TGTGCCAGCAGCTTAGACCGTTGGCAGGTGGACACCGGGGAGCTGTTTTTT. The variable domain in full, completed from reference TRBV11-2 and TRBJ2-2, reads EAGVAQSPRYKIIEKRQSVAFWCNPISGHATLYWYQQILGQGPKLLIQFQNNGVVDDSQLPKDRFSAERLKGVDSTLKIQPAKLEDSAVYLCASSLDRWQVDTGELFFGEGSRLTVL.

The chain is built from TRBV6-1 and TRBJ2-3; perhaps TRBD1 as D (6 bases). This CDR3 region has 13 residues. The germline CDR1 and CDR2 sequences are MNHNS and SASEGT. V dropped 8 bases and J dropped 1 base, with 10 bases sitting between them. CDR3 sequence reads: CASQRQGTDTQYF. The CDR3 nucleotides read TGTGCCAGCCAACGACAGGGCACAGATACGCAGTATTTT.

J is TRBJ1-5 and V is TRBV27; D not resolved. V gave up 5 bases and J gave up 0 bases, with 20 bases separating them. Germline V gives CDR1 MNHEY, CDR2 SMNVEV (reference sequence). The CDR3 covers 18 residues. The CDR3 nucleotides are TGTGCCAGCAGTCCCTGGGCGGGAGTCCCTGTTAGCAATCAGCCCCAGCATTTT. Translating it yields CASSPWAGVPVSNQPQHF.

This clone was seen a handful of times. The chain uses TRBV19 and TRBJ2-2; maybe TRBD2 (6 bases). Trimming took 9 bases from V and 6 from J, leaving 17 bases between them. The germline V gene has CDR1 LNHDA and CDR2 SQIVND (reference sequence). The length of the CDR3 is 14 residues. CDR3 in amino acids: CASENRDSPGELFF. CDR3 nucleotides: TGTGCCAGCGAGAACCGGGACTCACCCGGGGAGCTGTTTTTT.

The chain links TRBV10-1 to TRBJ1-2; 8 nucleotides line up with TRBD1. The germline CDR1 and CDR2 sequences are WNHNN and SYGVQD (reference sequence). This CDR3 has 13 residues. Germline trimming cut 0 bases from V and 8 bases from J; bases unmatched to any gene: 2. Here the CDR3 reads CASSESRQGGYTF. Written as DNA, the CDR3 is TGCGCCAGCAGTGAGTCGCGACAGGGGGGCTACACCTTC.

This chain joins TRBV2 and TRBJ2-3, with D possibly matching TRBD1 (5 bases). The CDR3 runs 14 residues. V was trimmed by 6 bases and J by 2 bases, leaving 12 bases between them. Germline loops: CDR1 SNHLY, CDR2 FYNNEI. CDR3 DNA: TGTGCCAGCAGCCAGGGTCGGAACACAGATACGCAGTATTTT. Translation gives CASSQGRNTDTQYF.

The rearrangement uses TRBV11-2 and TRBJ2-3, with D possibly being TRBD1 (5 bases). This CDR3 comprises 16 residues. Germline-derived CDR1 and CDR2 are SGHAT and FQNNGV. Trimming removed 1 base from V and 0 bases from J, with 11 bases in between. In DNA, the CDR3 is TGTGCCAGCAGCTTAGGAAGGACACAAAGCACAGATACGCAGTATTTT. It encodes CASSLGRTQSTDTQYF.

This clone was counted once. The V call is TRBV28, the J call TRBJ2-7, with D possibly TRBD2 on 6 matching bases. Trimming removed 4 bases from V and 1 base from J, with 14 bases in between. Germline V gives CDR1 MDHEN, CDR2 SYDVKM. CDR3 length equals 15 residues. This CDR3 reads CASSSPGDGSYEQYF. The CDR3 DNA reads TGTGCCAGCAGTTCCCCGGGGGACGGATCCTACGAGCAGTACTTC.

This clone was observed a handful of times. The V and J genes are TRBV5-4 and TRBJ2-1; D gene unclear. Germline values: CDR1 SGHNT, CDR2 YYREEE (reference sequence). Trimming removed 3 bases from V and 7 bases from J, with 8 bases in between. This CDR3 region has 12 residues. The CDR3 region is CASSYPRNEQFF. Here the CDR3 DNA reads TGTGCCAGCAGCTACCCACGGAATGAGCAGTTCTTC.

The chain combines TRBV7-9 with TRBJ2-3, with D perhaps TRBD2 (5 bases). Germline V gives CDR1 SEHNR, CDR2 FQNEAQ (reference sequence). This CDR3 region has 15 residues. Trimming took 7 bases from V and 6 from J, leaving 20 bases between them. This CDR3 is CASTQTLDSWDTQYF. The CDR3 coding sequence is TGTGCCAGCACCCAAACCCTGGACTCGTGGGATACGCAGTATTTT.

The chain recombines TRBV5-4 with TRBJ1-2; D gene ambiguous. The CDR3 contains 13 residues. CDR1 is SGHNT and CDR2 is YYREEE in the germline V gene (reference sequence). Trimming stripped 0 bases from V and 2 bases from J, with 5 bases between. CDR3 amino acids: CASSLEENYGYTF. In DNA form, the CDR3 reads TGTGCCAGCAGCTTGGAGGAGAACTATGGCTACACCTTC.

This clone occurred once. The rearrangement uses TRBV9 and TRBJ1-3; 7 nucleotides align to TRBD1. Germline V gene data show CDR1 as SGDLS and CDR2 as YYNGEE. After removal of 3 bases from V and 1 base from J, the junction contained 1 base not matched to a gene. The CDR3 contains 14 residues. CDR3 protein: CASSEQGSGNTIYF. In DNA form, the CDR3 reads TGTGCCAGCAGCGAACAGGGGTCTGGAAACACCATATATTTT.

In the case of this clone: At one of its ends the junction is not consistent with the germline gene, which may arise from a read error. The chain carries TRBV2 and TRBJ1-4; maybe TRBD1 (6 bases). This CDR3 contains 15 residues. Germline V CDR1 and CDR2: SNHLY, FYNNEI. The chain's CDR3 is CASREGTTEVVKLFF. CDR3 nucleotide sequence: TGTGCCAGCAGGGAAGGGACAACGGAAGTCGTAAAACTGTTTTTT.

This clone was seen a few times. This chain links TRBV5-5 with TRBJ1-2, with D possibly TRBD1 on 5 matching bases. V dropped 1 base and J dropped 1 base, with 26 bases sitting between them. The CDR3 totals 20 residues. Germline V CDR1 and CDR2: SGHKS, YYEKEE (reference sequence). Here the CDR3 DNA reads TGTGCCAGCAGCTTGATGGGGCAGGGCCTCTCCCCAAATCTTAACTATGGCTACACCTTC. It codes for CASSLMGQGLSPNLNYGYTF.

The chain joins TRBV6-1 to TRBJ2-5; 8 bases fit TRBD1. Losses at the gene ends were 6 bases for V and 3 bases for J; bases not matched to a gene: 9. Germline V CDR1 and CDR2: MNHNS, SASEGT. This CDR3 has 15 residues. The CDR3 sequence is CASRNFGQGEETQYF. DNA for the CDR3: TGTGCCAGCAGGAATTTTGGACAGGGAGAAGAGACCCAGTACTTC.